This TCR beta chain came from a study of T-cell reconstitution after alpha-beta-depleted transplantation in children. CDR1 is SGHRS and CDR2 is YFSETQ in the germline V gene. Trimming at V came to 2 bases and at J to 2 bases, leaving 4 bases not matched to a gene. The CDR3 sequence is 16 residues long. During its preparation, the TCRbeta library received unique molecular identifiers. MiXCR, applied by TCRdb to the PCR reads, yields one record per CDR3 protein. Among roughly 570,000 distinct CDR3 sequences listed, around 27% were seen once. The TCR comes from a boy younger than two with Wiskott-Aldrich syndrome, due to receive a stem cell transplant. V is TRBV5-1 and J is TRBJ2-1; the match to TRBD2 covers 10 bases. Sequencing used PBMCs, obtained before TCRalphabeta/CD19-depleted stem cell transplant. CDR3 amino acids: CASSFLAGEAYNEQFF. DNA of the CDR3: TGCGCCAGCAGCTTTCTAGCGGGAGAAGCCTACAATGAGCAGTTCTTC.